The sequence of this T cell receptor (beta chain) was determined in a study of T cell changes during pregnancy in multiple sclerosis (dated by TCRdb to the late 2010s). With regard to the full study: Changes in the T cell repertoire over the course of pregnancy were examined in this study in women with multiple sclerosis.

Details on this clone: The antigen this receptor binds is unknown. No base quality information exists; no much larger clone differs at one position.

The CDR3 sequence holds 13 residues, the cysteine and phenylalanine included. This entry keeps only the CDR3 DNA: 39 bases, framed from base 1. The germline V gene encodes CDR1 SNHLY and CDR2 FYNNEI. The trim is 8 bases for V and 0 bases for J, with a gap of 8 bases between the germline ends. Receptor amplification or capture employed the immunoSEQ multiplex PCR assay. Drawn from immuneACCESS, this table holds only the in-frame rearrangements with V and J called that TCRdb kept. Clones are partly lost; checked studies trace under half to an unresolved V gene and leave the rest unexplained. This sample has 47,000 or so clones in its table, and roughly 90% of those were observed once. The ten biggest clones cover under 2% of the sample.

The sequences come from peripheral blood, collected in the first trimester of pregnancy. This receptor was identified in a female donor with multiple sclerosis, enrolled in a pregnancy study. The chain links TRBV2 with TRBJ1-3, and the D gene may be TRBD1, 5 bases matching. The CDR3 reads as follows: CASGAYSGNTIYF. The DNA is TGTGCCAGCGGGGCTTACTCTGGAAACACCATATATTTT. The full variable domain, completed from the reference TRBV2 and TRBJ1-3 proteins outside the CDR3, reads EPEVTQTPSHQVTQMGQEVILRCVPISNHLYFYWYRQILGQKVEFLVSFYNNEISEKSEIFDDQFSVERPDGSNFTLKIRSTKLEDSAMYFCASGAYSGNTIYFGEGSWLTVV.